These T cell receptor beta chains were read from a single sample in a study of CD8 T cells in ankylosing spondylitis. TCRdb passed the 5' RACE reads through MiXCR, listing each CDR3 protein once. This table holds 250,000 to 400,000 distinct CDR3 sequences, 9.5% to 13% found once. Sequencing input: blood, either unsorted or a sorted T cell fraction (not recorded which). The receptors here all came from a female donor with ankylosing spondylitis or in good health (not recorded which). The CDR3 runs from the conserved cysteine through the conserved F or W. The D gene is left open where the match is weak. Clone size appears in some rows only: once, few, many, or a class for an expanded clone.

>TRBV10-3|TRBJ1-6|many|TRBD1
CAIREGARSDSPLHF
TGTGCCATCAGGGAGGGGGCAAGATCGGATTCACCCCTCCACTTT
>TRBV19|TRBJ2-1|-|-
CASSIGDYQFF
TGTGCCAGTAGTATCGGCGATTATCAGTTCTTC
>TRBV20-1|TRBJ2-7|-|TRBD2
CSSRLAASSYEQYF
TGCAGTTCTCGACTAGCGGCCAGCTCCTACGAGCAGTACTTC
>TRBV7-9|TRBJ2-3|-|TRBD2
CASSSPQAGGADTQYF
TGTGCCAGCAGCTCCCCTCAAGCGGGAGGGGCAGATACGCAGTATTTT
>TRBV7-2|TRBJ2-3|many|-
CASSLWEASTDTQYF
TGTGCCAGCAGCTTATGGGAGGCTAGCACAGATACGCAGTATTTT
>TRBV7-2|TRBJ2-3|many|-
CASSSSRSTDTQYF
TGTGCCAGCAGCAGTAGCAGGAGCACAGATACGCAGTATTTT
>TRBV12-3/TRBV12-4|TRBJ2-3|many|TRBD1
CASRLGTGGITDTQYF
TGTGCCAGCAGGCTAGGGACAGGGGGTATCACAGATACGCAGTATTTT
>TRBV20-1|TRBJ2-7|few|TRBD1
CSAAQGPNTYEQYF
TGCAGTGCGGCACAGGGGCCGAACACCTACGAGCAGTACTTC
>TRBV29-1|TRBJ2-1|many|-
CRAMHSNNEQFF
TGCAGAGCTATGCACAGTAACAATGAGCAGTTCTTC
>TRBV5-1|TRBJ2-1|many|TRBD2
CASSLISGGEKEQFF
TGCGCCAGCAGCTTAATTAGCGGGGGGGAAAAGGAGCAGTTCTTC
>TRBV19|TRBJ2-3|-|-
CASSISERQYF
TGTGCCAGTAGTATTTCCGAAAGACAGTATTTT
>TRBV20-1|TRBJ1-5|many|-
CSARLAEHQPQHF
TGCAGTGCTAGACTGGCGGAGCATCAGCCCCAGCATTTT
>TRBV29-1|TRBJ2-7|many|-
CSVEQNSYEQYF
TGCAGCGTTGAGCAGAACTCCTACGAGCAGTACTTC
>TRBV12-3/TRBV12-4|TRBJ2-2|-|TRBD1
CASSSTGVTGELFF
TGTGCCAGCAGCTCGACAGGGGTCACCGGGGAGCTGTTTTTT
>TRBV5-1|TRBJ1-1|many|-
CASSFGSPEAFF
TGCGCCAGCAGCTTCGGGTCCCCTGAAGCTTTCTTT
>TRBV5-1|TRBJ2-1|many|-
CASSIHTLIYEQFF
TGCGCCAGCAGCATCCACACCCTTATTTATGAGCAGTTCTTC
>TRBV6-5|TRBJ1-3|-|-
CASSSMGRRNTIYF
TGTGCCAGCAGTTCGATGGGGAGGCGAAACACCATATATTTT
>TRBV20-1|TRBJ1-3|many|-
CSASLSSGNTIYF
TGCAGTGCTAGTTTGAGCTCTGGAAACACCATATATTTT
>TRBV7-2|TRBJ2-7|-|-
CASSPRPRYEQYF
TGTGCCAGCAGCCCACGGCCGCGTTACGAGCAGTACTTC
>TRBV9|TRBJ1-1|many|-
CASSVGLSRNTEAFF
TGTGCCAGCAGCGTAGGGCTCAGTAGGAACACTGAAGCTTTCTTT
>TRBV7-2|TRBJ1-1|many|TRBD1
CASSFSGSGRDRGHAEAFF
TGTGCCAGCAGCTTCAGTGGTAGCGGCCGGGACAGGGGGCATGCTGAAGCTTTCTTT
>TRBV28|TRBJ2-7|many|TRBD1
CASTPGQRAEQYF
TGTGCCAGCACCCCGGGACAGAGGGCCGAGCAGTACTTC
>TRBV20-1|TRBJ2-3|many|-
CSAEAGGTDTQYF
TGCAGTGCGGAAGCGGGTGGCACAGATACGCAGTATTTT
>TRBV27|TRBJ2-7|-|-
CACSSPRQAYEQYF
TGTGCCTGCAGTTCACCGCGACAGGCCTACGAGCAGTACTTC
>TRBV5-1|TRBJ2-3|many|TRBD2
CASSSLAGFSTDTQYF
TGCGCCAGCAGCTCTCTAGCGGGGTTTAGCACAGATACGCAGTATTTT
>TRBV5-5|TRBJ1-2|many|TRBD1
CASSLPGQGDGYTF
TGTGCCAGCAGCTTGCCGGGACAGGGGGATGGCTACACCTTC
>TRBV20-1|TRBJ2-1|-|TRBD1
CSASRGQWGNEQFF
TGCAGTGCTAGCAGGGGACAGTGGGGCAATGAGCAGTTCTTC
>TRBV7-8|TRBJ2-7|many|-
CASSFSLLEQYF
TGTGCCAGCAGCTTCTCCCTACTGGAGCAGTACTTC
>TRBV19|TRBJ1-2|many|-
CASSMDGFYGYTF
TGTGCCAGTAGTATGGACGGATTCTATGGCTACACCTTC
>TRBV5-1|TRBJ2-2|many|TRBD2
CASKPSGRSTGELFF
TGCGCCAGCAAACCCAGCGGGAGGTCCACCGGGGAGCTGTTTTTT
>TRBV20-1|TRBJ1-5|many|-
CSALEGGGASNQPQHF
TGCAGTGCCTTAGAGGGCGGCGGTGCTAGCAATCAGCCCCAGCATTTT
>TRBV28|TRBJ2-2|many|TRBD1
CASSKDRATGELFF
TGTGCCAGCAGCAAGGACAGGGCTACCGGGGAGCTGTTTTTT
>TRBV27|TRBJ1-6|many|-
CASSLWGANNSPLHF
TGTGCCAGCAGTCTCTGGGGGGCGAATAATTCACCCCTCCACTTT
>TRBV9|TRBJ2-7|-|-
CASSVGRDVGYEQYF
TGTGCCAGCAGCGTCGGGCGGGATGTTGGCTACGAGCAGTACTTC
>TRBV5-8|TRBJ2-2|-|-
CASGFDTTERGELFF
TGTGCCAGCGGTTTTGATACCACGGAACGGGGGGAGCTGTTTTTT
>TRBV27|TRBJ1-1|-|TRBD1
CASRAEVSGQISNTEAFF
TGTGCCAGCAGAGCCGAAGTGTCGGGACAGATTTCGAACACTGAAGCTTTCTTT
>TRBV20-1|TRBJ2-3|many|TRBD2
CSARPSGATDTQYF
TGCAGTGCTAGACCTAGCGGGGCCACAGATACGCAGTATTTT
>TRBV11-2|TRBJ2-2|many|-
CASSLLFPGELFF
TGTGCCAGCAGCTTATTGTTCCCCGGGGAGCTGTTTTTT
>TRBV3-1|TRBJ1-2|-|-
CASSQGGGGAYGYTF
TGTGCCAGCAGCCAAGGTGGAGGGGGAGCCTATGGCTACACCTTC
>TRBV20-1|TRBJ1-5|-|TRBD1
CSARRTGVNQPQHF
TGCAGTGCTAGGAGGACAGGGGTAAATCAGCCCCAGCATTTT
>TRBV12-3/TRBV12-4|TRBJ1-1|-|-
CASSPHQGAEAFF
TGTGCCAGCAGCCCCCACCAAGGGGCTGAAGCTTTCTTT
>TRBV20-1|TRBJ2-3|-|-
CCARDLGRVATDTQYF
TGCTGTGCTAGAGATCTGGGCAGGGTTGCCACAGATACGCAGTATTTT
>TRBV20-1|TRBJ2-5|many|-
CSASNAEWETQYF
TGCAGTGCTAGTAATGCGGAGTGGGAGACCCAGTACTTC
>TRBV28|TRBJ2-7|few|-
CASSRNMLLLEQYF
TGTGCCAGCAGCCGGAACATGTTACTCTTGGAGCAGTACTTC
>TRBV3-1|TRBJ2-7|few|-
CASSQWSSGSYEQYF
TGTGCCAGCAGCCAATGGAGTTCAGGATCCTACGAGCAGTACTTC
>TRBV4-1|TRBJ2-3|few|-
CASSYRAADTQYF
TGCGCCAGCAGCTACAGGGCGGCAGATACGCAGTATTTT
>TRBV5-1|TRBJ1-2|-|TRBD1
CATSATGDGYTF
TGCGCCACCAGTGCAACAGGGGATGGCTACACCTTC
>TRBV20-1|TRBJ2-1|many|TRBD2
CSARGTSGGYYNEQFF
TGCAGTGCTAGAGGGACTAGCGGGGGTTACTACAATGAGCAGTTCTTC
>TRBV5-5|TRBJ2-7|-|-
CASSVVGAYEQYF
TGTGCCAGCAGCGTGGTAGGGGCCTACGAGCAGTACTTC
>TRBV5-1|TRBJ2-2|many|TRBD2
CASRISGITGELFF
TGCGCCAGCAGGATAAGCGGGATCACCGGGGAGCTGTTTTTT
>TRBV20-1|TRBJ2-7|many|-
CSASQGKPPYEQYF
TGCAGTGCTAGCCAGGGTAAACCCCCCTACGAGCAGTACTTC
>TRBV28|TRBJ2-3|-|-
CASSWGEDSTDTQYF
TGTGCCAGCAGTTGGGGGGAGGACTCCACAGATACGCAGTATTTT
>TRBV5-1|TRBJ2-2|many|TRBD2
CASSLLLAGTGELFF
TGCGCCAGCAGCTTGTTACTAGCGGGGACCGGGGAGCTGTTTTTT
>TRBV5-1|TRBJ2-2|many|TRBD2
CASSLATSGTGELFF
TGCGCCAGCAGCTTGGCGACTAGCGGAACCGGGGAGCTGTTTTTT
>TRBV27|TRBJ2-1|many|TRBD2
CASSPRTSGQARKFF
TGTGCCAGCAGTCCTCGGACTAGCGGTCAAGCCCGGAAGTTCTTC